Presented here are 24 T cell receptor beta chains from one specimen sequenced in a study of blood T cell repertoires in COVID-19. This table comes from immunoSEQ multiplex PCR, and its TCRdb copy is limited to in-frame clones, with some not included. The table lists under 40,000 clones, about 90% of them singletons. What was sequenced was peripheral blood. These TCRs come from a man of 80 years or more with active COVID-19.

This chain joins TRBV19 and TRBJ2-2; possible D gene TRBD1, 5 bases. The CDR3 consists of 14 residues. The V gene lost 3 bases and the J gene lost 4 bases, with 9 bases spanning the gap. Germline V gives CDR1 LNHDA, CDR2 SQIVND (reference sequence). CDR3 sequence: CASSIGGATGELFF. The CDR3 bases are TGTGCCAGTAGTATCGGTGGGGCCACCGGGGAGCTGTTTTTT.

As DNA, the CDR3 is TGTGCCAGCAGCCAACCTGGGGGGGGCCTCGCCGCCTACGAGCAGTACTTC. Translated, it gives CASSQPGGGLAAYEQYF. V usage is TRBV11-2 and J usage is TRBJ2-7, with a weak D call TRBD2 (7 bases). V gave up 5 bases and J gave up 2 bases, with 22 bases separating them. The CDR3 covers 17 residues. CDR1 is SGHAT and CDR2 is FQNNGV in the germline V gene.

This clone was counted only a few times. The chain recombines TRBV2 with TRBJ1-4, with 7 bases matching TRBD1. Germline CDR1 reads SNHLY; CDR2 reads FYNNEI. The junction had 3 bases not matched to a gene; V was cut back by 6 bases and J by 2 bases. The CDR3 has 14 residues. CDR3 nucleotides: TGTGCCAGCAGGACAGGGTTCACTAATGAAAAACTGTTTTTT. Protein: CASRTGFTNEKLFF.

This chain links TRBV7-2 with TRBJ2-7; the D gene is possibly TRBD1 (5 bases). The CDR3 contains 13 residues. Per the germline V gene, CDR1 is SGHTA and CDR2 is FQGNSA. Between the trimmed V and J ends, which lost 3 bases and 6 bases, there was a span of 12 bases. The CDR3 DNA sequence: TGTGCCAGCAGCTTTAAACAGGTCGCCGAGCAGTACTTC. Its protein product is CASSFKQVAEQYF.

This clone was counted once. The chain employs TRBV27 and TRBJ2-2; TRBD2 might be the D (6 bases). The V gene lost 6 bases and the J gene lost 0 bases, with 14 bases spanning the gap. Looked up from germline, CDR1 is MNHEY and CDR2 is SMNVEV (reference sequence). CDR3 length equals 16 residues. The CDR3 region is CASSSSGSPNTGELFF. The CDR3, as DNA: TGTGCCAGCAGCTCATCCGGGAGCCCGAACACCGGGGAGCTGTTTTTT.

The rearrangement joins TRBV6-5 to TRBJ1-5; 9 positions agree with TRBD1. Germline-derived CDR1 and CDR2 are MNHEY and SVGAGI. This CDR3 has 15 residues. V was clipped by 6 bases and J by 5 bases; unmatched bases: 8. The chain's CDR3 is CASRKQGARDQPQHF. The CDR3, as DNA: TGTGCCAGCAGGAAACAGGGGGCGAGGGATCAGCCCCAGCATTTT.

The chain joins TRBV6-6 to TRBJ1-2; TRBD1 is a possible D gene (5 bases). This CDR3 comprises 14 residues. Germline V gene sequence: CDR1 MNHNY, CDR2 SVGAGI (reference sequence). V gave up 2 bases and J gave up 7 bases, with 14 bases separating them. The CDR3 spells CASSYDQAQGGYTF. In DNA form, the CDR3 reads TGTGCCAGCAGTTACGACCAGGCTCAGGGTGGCTACACCTTC.

The V call is TRBV10-3, the J call TRBJ1-5, with D possibly matching TRBD1 (6 bases). Germline V gives CDR1 ENHRY, CDR2 SYGVKD. The ends were cut back, 6 bases at V and 7 bases at J, with 16 bases in the middle. This CDR3 comprises 14 residues. CDR3 in DNA: TGTGCCATCAGCGCCCGACAGGCTGGCCAGCCCCAGCATTTT. The encoded protein is CAISARQAGQPQHF.

The chain is built from TRBV5-4 and TRBJ2-1, with a possible D match to TRBD2 (5 bases). This CDR3 is built from 15 residues. The V and J ends lost 0 bases and 4 bases respectively, with 11 bases between them. Germline lookup yields CDR1 SGHNT and CDR2 YYREEE (reference sequence). Written as DNA, the CDR3 is TGTGCCAGCAGCTTGGTCGGACGGAGGTACAATGAGCAGTTCTTC. Encoded protein: CASSLVGRRYNEQFF. Full variable domain (missing parts from reference TRBV5-4 and TRBJ2-1): ETGVTQSPTHLIKTRGQQVTLRCSSQSGHNTVSWYQQALGQGPQFIFQYYREEENGRGNFPPRFSGLQFPNYSSELNVNALELDDSALYLCASSLVGRRYNEQFFGPGTRLTVL.

The chain has TRBV3-1 (or the pseudogene TRBV3-2) and TRBJ1-2, with 8 bases that match TRBD1. The germline V gene has CDR1 LGHDT and CDR2 YNNKEL (reference sequence). The ends lost 1 base at V and 4 bases at J; junction bases unmatched: 5. The CDR3 totals 15 residues. This CDR3 is CASSQGGTGGYGYTF. CDR3 sequence (DNA): TGTGCCAGCAGCCAAGGAGGAACAGGGGGCTATGGCTACACCTTC.

This clone was detected only a few times. The chain has TRBV19 and TRBJ2-1, with D possibly TRBD2 on 6 matching bases. The CDR3 is 14 residues long. Trimming removed 6 bases at V and 4 bases at J, with 13 bases between. Per the germline V gene, CDR1 is LNHDA and CDR2 is SQIVND (reference sequence). The CDR3 loop is CASSSPGVYNEQFF. The CDR3 DNA reads TGTGCCAGTAGCTCCCCGGGAGTGTACAATGAGCAGTTCTTC.

The V and J genes are TRBV28 and TRBJ2-7; TRBD1 agrees at 9 bases. This CDR3 region has 14 residues. With 5 bases clipped from V and 13 bases from J, the junction kept 15 bases outside the gene matches. The germline V gene encodes CDR1 MDHEN and CDR2 SYDVKM. This CDR3 reads CASSRPGTGNRVYF. For the CDR3, the DNA is TGTGCCAGCAGTAGACCCGGGACAGGGAATAGGGTATACTTC.

V is TRBV18 and J is TRBJ2-4, with 14 bases aligning to TRBD2. The V gene end was trimmed by 6 bases and the J gene end by 7 bases; junction bases not matched to a gene: 8. Germline assignment: CDR1 KGHSH and CDR2 LQKENI. The CDR3 is 16 residues long. The CDR3 DNA reads TGTGCCAGCTCCCCGGGACTAGCGGGAGCCATGAACATTCAGTACTTC. Translated, it gives CASSPGLAGAMNIQYF.

The chain uses TRBV10-2 and TRBJ2-7; D might be TRBD2 (6 bases). Germline-derived CDR1 and CDR2 are WSHSY and SAAADI. The ends were cut back, 6 bases at V and 1 base at J, with 10 bases in the middle. CDR3 length: 13 amino acids. The CDR3: CASSRGSSYEQYF. CDR3 DNA sequence: TGCGCCAGCAGCCGGGGGAGTTCCTACGAGCAGTACTTC.

This chain links TRBV23-1 with TRBJ2-1; 9 positions match TRBD2. TRBV23-1 belongs to the ORF category, with a function that is uncertain. The junction had 8 bases not matched to a gene; V was cut back by 0 bases and J by 2 bases. The CDR3 consists of 18 residues. The CDR3 region has the DNA TGCGCCAGCAGTCAATCGGTCTCTAGCGGGACCCCCTACAATGAGCAGTTCTTC. Translated, it gives CASSQSVSSGTPYNEQFF.

This rearrangement joins TRBV19 to TRBJ1-5, with TRBD1 matching over 7 bases. CDR3 length equals 16 residues. The V gene end was trimmed by 6 bases and the J gene end by 3 bases; junction bases not matched to a gene: 11. The germline gives CDR1 LNHDA, CDR2 SQIVND (reference sequence). The CDR3 reads CASRPGQKTYNQPQHF. In DNA form, the CDR3 reads TGTGCCAGTAGACCGGGACAGAAAACCTACAATCAGCCCCAGCATTTT.

The chain links TRBV18 to TRBJ1-3, with 9 bases matching TRBD1. This CDR3 has 15 residues. CDR1 and CDR2 (germline): KGHSH, LQKENI. J was trimmed by 2 bases and V by 2 bases; bases with no gene match: 1. The CDR3 protein is CASSPGTGTGNTIYF. Written as DNA, the CDR3 is TGTGCCAGCTCACCAGGGACAGGGACTGGAAACACCATATATTTT.

This clone was seen more than once but under ten times. The chain has TRBV18 and TRBJ2-7; 10 bases fit TRBD2. Trimming took 5 bases from V and 3 from J; bases not matched to a gene: 7. CDR3 length: 15 amino acids. Per germline, CDR1 KGHSH and CDR2 LQKENI. CDR3 nucleotide sequence: TGTGCCAGCTCAAGGTCTAGCGGGAGTCTCTACGAGCAGTACTTC. This gives the protein CASSRSSGSLYEQYF.

V gene TRBV15 combines with J gene TRBJ2-4, with D tentatively TRBD1 (5 bases). Trimming pared 3 bases from V and 1 base from J, leaving 19 bases between. In germline, CDR1 is LNHNV, CDR2 YYDKDF (reference sequence). This CDR3 is built from 18 residues. This CDR3 is CATSSDFTGTWAKNIQYF. CDR3 in DNA: TGTGCCACCAGCAGCGATTTTACAGGTACTTGGGCCAAAAACATTCAGTACTTC.

The rearrangement uses TRBV7-2 and TRBJ1-1; perhaps TRBD1 as D (6 bases). Trimming took 1 base from V and 1 from J, leaving 7 bases between them. The CDR3 contains 14 residues. The V gene's germline CDR1 is SGHTA and CDR2 FQGNSA. The CDR3: CASSLGQANTEAFF. CDR3 DNA: TGTGCCAGCAGCTTAGGACAGGCGAACACTGAAGCTTTCTTT.

This clone has just one count. The rearrangement joins TRBV5-5 to TRBJ2-5, with TRBD2 as a possible D gene (6 bases). V was cut by 0 bases and J by 0 bases, with 12 bases left in between. The CDR3 is made up of 16 amino acids. CDR1 SGHKS and CDR2 YYEKEE come from the germline V gene (reference sequence). The CDR3 loop reads CASSLAFLANQETQYF. Written as DNA, the CDR3 is TGTGCCAGCAGCTTGGCGTTTCTAGCGAACCAAGAGACCCAGTACTTC. The entire variable domain, with the rest obtained from reference TRBV5-5 and TRBJ2-5, is as follows: DAGVTQSPTHLIKTRGQQVTLRCSPISGHKSVSWYQQVLGQGPQFIFQYYEKEERGRGNFPDRFSARQFPNYSSELNVNALLLGDSALYLCASSLAFLANQETQYFGPGTRLLVL.

The chain couples TRBV3-1 (or the pseudogene TRBV3-2) to TRBJ2-3; the match to TRBD2 covers 7 bases. Germline V gene lookup returns CDR1 LGHDT and CDR2 YNNKEL (reference sequence). This CDR3 has 14 residues. V gave up 2 bases and J gave up 8 bases; unmatched junction bases: 7. DNA of the CDR3: TGTGCCAGCAGCCAACGCGGGAGCGACGGTACGCAGTATTTT. Encoded protein: CASSQRGSDGTQYF.

This chain joins TRBV24-1 and TRBJ2-3; 7 positions agree with TRBD1. V gave up 7 bases and J gave up 6 bases; unmatched junction bases: 15. This CDR3 is built from 16 residues. CDR1 and CDR2 (germline): KGHDR, SFDVKD. The CDR3 bases are TGTGCCACCAGCCTTACCGGGACAGCCGAGGCGGATACGCAGTATTTT. This translates into CATSLTGTAEADTQYF.

This chain uses TRBV29-1 with TRBJ2-4, with D hard to call. CDR1 and CDR2 (germline): SQVTM, ANQGSEA. The V end lost 4 bases, the J end lost 6 bases, and 7 bases lay between the germline ends. There are 11 residues in the CDR3. CDR3 bases: TGCAGCGTTGGCACAAGAAACATTCAGTACTTC. This codes for CSVGTRNIQYF.